Listed below are T cell receptor beta chains from one sample, sequenced in a study of glioma-infiltrating T cells after dendritic cell vaccination. Measured with immunoSEQ multiplex PCR; TCRdb has only the in-frame clones, and not every one. This sample has around 83,000 clones, with approximately 81% found just once. The sample consisted of blood, taken after dendritic cell vaccination. Every receptor here comes from a human donor with glioblastoma. Each CDR3 is given with its conserved first and last residue.

J: TRBJ1-2; length: 14; V: TRBV28; CDR3: CASSFTGANYGYTF
J: TRBJ1-1; length: 12; V: TRBV10-2; CDR3: CASSEGGTEAFF
J: TRBJ2-7; length: 18; V: TRBV7-9; CDR3: CASSFGSSSLGVANEQYF
J: TRBJ2-7; length: 15; V: TRBV27; CDR3: CASSSLAGGTYEQYF
J: TRBJ2-4; length: 15; V: TRBV7-9; CDR3: CASSLGTEAKNIQYF
J: TRBJ2-5; length: 16; V: TRBV5-6; CDR3: CASSGDFISSQETQYF
J: TRBJ2-2; length: 16; V: TRBV19; CDR3: CASIYKTDTYTGELFF
J: TRBJ2-1; length: 15; V: TRBV5-4; CDR3: CASRSGTGAYNEQFF
J: TRBJ2-3; length: 18; V: TRBV9; CDR3: CASSHPGQGAVWTDTQYF
J: TRBJ2-3; length: 16; V: TRBV2; CDR3: CASSLASGRRTDTQYF
J: TRBJ2-1; length: 16; V: TRBV5-1; CDR3: CASSLLSPGSYNEQFF
J: TRBJ2-5; length: 13; V: TRBV2; CDR3: CASGRDRQETQYF
J: TRBJ1-4; length: 14; V: TRBV19; CDR3: CASSSGWVREKLFF
J: TRBJ1-4; length: 14; V: TRBV19; CDR3: CASRQGGRNEKLFF
J: TRBJ2-1; length: 16; V: TRBV7-9; CDR3: CASSLRASVTYNEQFF
J: TRBJ2-7; length: 15; V: TRBV29-1; CDR3: CSGAGFGSSAYEQYF
J: TRBJ2-3; length: 16; V: TRBV19; CDR3: CASSMRLAGPTDTQYF